This entry is about one TCR beta chain. Its antigen is as yet unknown. This entry comes from a study of cytomegalovirus exposure and HLA in healthy donors. Findings and limits, study-wide: Later work showed greater clonal expansion in HLA-associated TCR beta chains than in equally common others. It was reportedly the case that the classifier diagnosed cytomegalovirus status with high specificity and sensitivity.

The PCR had 60 Vbeta and 13 Jbeta primers. Measured with immunoSEQ multiplex PCR; TCRdb has only the in-frame clones, and not every one. This sample carries some 190,000 clones, over 80% of them seen once, and the ten largest clones take less than 2%. The sample taken for sequencing was PBMCs. This receptor was obtained from a man in his forties in good health and CMV-seronegative.

CDR3 coding DNA: TGTGCCAGTCAGCCAGGGGGCGGTGAGACCCAGTACTTC. Translating gives CASQPGGGETQYF. The V call is TRBV19, the J call TRBJ2-5, with TRBD1 matching over 8 bases. Looked up from germline, CDR1 is LNHDA and CDR2 is SQIVND (reference sequence). V dropped 8 bases and J dropped 5; count of bases not matched to a gene: 7. The CDR3 has 13 amino acids.